This is a list of T cell receptor beta chains from one sample in a study of cytomegalovirus exposure and HLA in healthy donors. Using immunoSEQ multiplex PCR, the repertoire was profiled, and TCRdb retains in-frame clones only, with some absent. Of about 200,000 clones listed, roughly 80% are singletons. Sequenced: PBMCs. Every receptor here comes from a man aged 25 to 40 in good health and CMV-seronegative. CDR3s include the opening cysteine and the closing phenylalanine or tryptophan. The D gene is left open where the match is weak. A row's size may be missing; if present it is once, few, many or a size class.

abundance | len | d_gene | j_gene | v_gene | CDR3nt | CDR3aa
NA | 14 | NA | TRBJ2-5 | TRBV7-2 | TGTGCCAGCAGCTTAGCGGGGCCCCAAGAGACCCAGTACTTC | CASSLAGPQETQYF
NA | 18 | TRBD2 | TRBJ2-1 | TRBV19 | TGTGCCAGTAGTATCAATAGCGGGGGGTCCAGCTCCTACAATGAGCAGTTCTTC | CASSINSGGSSSYNEQFF
NA | 17 | NA | TRBJ1-6 | TRBV27 | TGTGCCAGCAGTCCCAACCCGGGGAGCTCCTATAATTCACCCCTCCACTTT | CASSPNPGSSYNSPLHF
NA | 16 | NA | TRBJ1-1 | TRBV5-6 | TGTGCCAGCAGCCTCCTAGGTTCGGGAATGAACACTGAAGCTTTCTTT | CASSLLGSGMNTEAFF
NA | 16 | TRBD2 | TRBJ2-1 | TRBV4-1 | TGCGCCAGCAGCTTTTTAGCGGGGGGGCCTCCGGATGAGCAGTTCTTC | CASSFLAGGPPDEQFF
NA | 15 | NA | TRBJ1-4 | TRBV9 | TGTGCCAGCAGCGTAGACGGGGGGGATAATGAAAAACTGTTTTTT | CASSVDGGDNEKLFF
NA | 16 | TRBD1 | TRBJ2-1 | TRBV11-1 | TGTGCCAGCAGCTTTATTTTAAGGACAGGGGGCAATGAGCAGTTCTTC | CASSFILRTGGNEQFF
once | 13 | TRBD1 | TRBJ1-2 | TRBV5-1 | TGCGCCAGCAAAGGACAGGGGAACTATGGCTACACCTTC | CASKGQGNYGYTF
once | 15 | TRBD1 | TRBJ1-1 | TRBV4-2 | TGTGCCAGCAGCCAGGATAGACAGGGAGACACTGAAGCTTTCTTT | CASSQDRQGDTEAFF
NA | 11 | NA | TRBJ2-7 | TRBV10-1 | TGCGCCAGCAGCGATTCCTACGAGCAGTACTTC | CASSDSYEQYF
NA | 16 | TRBD1 | TRBJ1-6 | TRBV19 | TGTGCCAGCAAAGCCCCTTCGGGACAGACTAATTCACCCCTCCACTTT | CASKAPSGQTNSPLHF
NA | 12 | NA | TRBJ1-3 | TRBV9 | TGTGCCAGCCAGGGGTCAGGAAACACCATATATTTT | CASQGSGNTIYF
NA | 16 | NA | TRBJ2-1 | TRBV15 | TGTGCCACCAGCAGAGAGCGGACAGAACCCTACAATGAGCAGTTCTTC | CATSRERTEPYNEQFF
NA | 12 | TRBD1 | TRBJ1-3 | TRBV28 | TGTGCCAGCAGTGAACAGGGGAACACCATATATTTT | CASSEQGNTIYF
NA | 14 | TRBD1 | TRBJ1-1 | TRBV18 | TGTGCCAGCTCAGCTCCGGGACAGGCAGCTGAAGCTTTCTTT | CASSAPGQAAEAFF
NA | 16 | TRBD2 | TRBJ2-3 | TRBV9 | TGTGCCAGCAGCCTATTAGCGGGGGGGCTCACAGATACGCAGTATTTT | CASSLLAGGLTDTQYF
NA | 16 | TRBD1 | TRBJ2-5 | TRBV16 | TGTGCCAGCAGCCCCATGGGCCAGACAGGGCAAGAGACCCAGTACTTC | CASSPMGQTGQETQYF
NA | 15 | NA | TRBJ2-5 | TRBV28 | TGTGCCAGCAGTTTTAGTGCCCCCCAGGGTGGGACCCAGTACTTC | CASSFSAPQGGTQYF
NA | 15 | TRBD2 | TRBJ2-7 | TRBV2 | TGTGCCAGGGGGGGGAACAGACAGAGGACTTACGAGCAGTACTTC | CARGGNRQRTYEQYF
NA | 15 | NA | TRBJ1-2 | TRBV27 | TGTGCCAGCTCCCGTGAGGGAGCTCGGGGCTATGGCTACACCTTC | CASSREGARGYGYTF
NA | 13 | NA | TRBJ1-5 | TRBV2 | TGTGCCAGCAGTGGCGGGATTTATCAGCCCCAGCATTTT | CASSGGIYQPQHF
few | 16 | TRBD1 | TRBJ2-1 | TRBV27 | TGTGCCAGCAGTTATAGACAGGGCGGTCGGCAGAATGAGCAGTTCTTC | CASSYRQGGRQNEQFF
NA | 16 | TRBD2 | TRBJ2-2 | TRBV27 | TGTGCCAGCAGTTTATCCCCGGGGGGGCCTATCGGGGAGCTGTTTTTT | CASSLSPGGPIGELFF
few | 14 | NA | TRBJ2-5 | TRBV6-6 | TGTGCCAGCAGTTACGTAGCTCCCCAAGAGACCCAGTACTTC | CASSYVAPQETQYF
NA | 14 | TRBD2 | TRBJ2-7 | TRBV7-8 | TGTGCCAGCAGCCAGACTAGCGGGGGCTACGAGCAGTACTTC | CASSQTSGGYEQYF
NA | 15 | NA | TRBJ2-7 | TRBV28 | TGTGCCAGCAGTTTAGGGGGCACTAAGGGCTACGAGCAGTACTTC | CASSLGGTKGYEQYF
NA | 12 | TRBD1 | TRBJ2-7 | TRBV6-5 | TGTGCCAGCAGTGCGACAGGGTACGAGCAGTACTTC | CASSATGYEQYF
few | 12 | NA | TRBJ1-4 | TRBV7-9 | TGTGCCAGCAGCCCCATTTCTGAAAAACTGTTTTTT | CASSPISEKLFF
NA | 13 | TRBD1 | TRBJ2-7 | TRBV7-2 | TGTGCCAGCCCGGGACAGGGACGGCCTGCGCAGTACTTC | CASPGQGRPAQYF